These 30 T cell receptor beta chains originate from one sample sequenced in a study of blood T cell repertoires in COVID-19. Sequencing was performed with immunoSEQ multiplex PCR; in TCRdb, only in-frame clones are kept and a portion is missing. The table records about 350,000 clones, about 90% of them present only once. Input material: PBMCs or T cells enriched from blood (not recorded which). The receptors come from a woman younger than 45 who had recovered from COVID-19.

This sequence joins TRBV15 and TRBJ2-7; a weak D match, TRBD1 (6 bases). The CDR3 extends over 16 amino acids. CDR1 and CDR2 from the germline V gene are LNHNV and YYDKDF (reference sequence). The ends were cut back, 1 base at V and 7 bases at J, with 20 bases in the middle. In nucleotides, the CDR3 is TGTGCCACCAGCAGAGCTAAGGACAGAAGAGACCGGGAGCAGTACTTC. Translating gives CATSRAKDRRDREQYF.

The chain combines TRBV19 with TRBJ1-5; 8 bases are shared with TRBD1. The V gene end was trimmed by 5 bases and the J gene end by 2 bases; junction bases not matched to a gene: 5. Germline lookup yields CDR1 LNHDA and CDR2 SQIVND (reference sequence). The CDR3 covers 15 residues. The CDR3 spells CASSVTGDGNQPQHF. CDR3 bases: TGTGCCAGTAGTGTGACAGGGGACGGCAATCAGCCCCAGCATTTT.

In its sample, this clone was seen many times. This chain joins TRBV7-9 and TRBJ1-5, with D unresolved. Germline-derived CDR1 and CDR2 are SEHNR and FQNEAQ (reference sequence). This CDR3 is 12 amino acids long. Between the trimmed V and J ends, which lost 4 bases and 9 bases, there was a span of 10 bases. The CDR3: CASSSDTLPQHF. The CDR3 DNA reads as TGTGCCAGCAGCTCCGACACTCTGCCCCAGCATTTT.

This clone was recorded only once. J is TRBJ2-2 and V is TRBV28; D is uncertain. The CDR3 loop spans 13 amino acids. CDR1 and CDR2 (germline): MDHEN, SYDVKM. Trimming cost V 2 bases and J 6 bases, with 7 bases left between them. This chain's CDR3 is CASSLPGAGELFF. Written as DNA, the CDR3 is TGTGCCAGCAGTTTACCGGGTGCCGGGGAGCTGTTTTTT.

The DNA for the CDR3 is TGCGCCAGCAGCCATGGACAGACCTATGGCTACACCTTC. This codes for CASSHGQTYGYTF. This chain links TRBV4-3 with TRBJ1-2, with a weak D call TRBD1 (6 bases). This CDR3 is built from 13 residues. The V gene lost 3 bases and the J gene lost 4 bases, with 9 bases spanning the gap. Germline V lookup: CDR1 LGHNA, CDR2 YSLEER.

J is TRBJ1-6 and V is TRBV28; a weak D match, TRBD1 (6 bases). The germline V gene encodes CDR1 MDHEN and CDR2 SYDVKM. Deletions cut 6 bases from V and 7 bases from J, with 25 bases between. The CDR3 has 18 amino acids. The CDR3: CASSPQRTALNGNSPLHF. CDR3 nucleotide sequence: TGTGCCAGCAGCCCCCAGCGGACAGCCTTAAATGGGAATTCACCCCTCCACTTT.

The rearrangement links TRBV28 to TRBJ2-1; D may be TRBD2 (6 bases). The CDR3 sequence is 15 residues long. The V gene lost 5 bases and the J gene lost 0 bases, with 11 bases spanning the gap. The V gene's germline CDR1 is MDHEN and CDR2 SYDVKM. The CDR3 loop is CASSGVGLSYNEQFF. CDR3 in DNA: TGTGCCAGCAGTGGTGTGGGACTCTCCTACAATGAGCAGTTCTTC.

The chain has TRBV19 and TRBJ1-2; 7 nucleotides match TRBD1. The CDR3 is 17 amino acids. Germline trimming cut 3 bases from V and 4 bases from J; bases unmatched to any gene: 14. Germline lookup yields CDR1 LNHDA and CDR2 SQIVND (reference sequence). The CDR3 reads CASSISFPGTVVYGYTF. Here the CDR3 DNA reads TGTGCCAGTAGTATTTCGTTCCCCGGGACAGTCGTCTATGGCTACACCTTC.

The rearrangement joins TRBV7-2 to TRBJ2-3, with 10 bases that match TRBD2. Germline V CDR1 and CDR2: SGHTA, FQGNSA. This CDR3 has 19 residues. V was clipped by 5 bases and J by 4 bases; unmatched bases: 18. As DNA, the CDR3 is TGTGCCAGCAGCATCTCTGTCTTGTCGGGACTAGCGATCGCAGATACGCAGTATTTT. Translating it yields CASSISVLSGLAIADTQYF.

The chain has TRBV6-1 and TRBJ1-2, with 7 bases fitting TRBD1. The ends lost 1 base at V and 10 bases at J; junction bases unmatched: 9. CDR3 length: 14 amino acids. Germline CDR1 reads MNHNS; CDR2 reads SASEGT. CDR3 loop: CASSEGNRGRDYTF. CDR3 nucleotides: TGTGCCAGCAGTGAAGGGAACAGGGGTCGGGACTACACCTTC.

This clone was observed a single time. The CDR3 spells CASSTADRATNEKLFF. CDR3 nucleotides: TGTGCCAGCAGTACGGCCGACAGAGCAACTAATGAAAAACTGTTTTTT. This chain links TRBV28 with TRBJ1-4, with a weak D call TRBD1 (5 bases). The ends were cut back, 5 bases at V and 0 bases at J, with 13 bases in the middle. Germline CDR1 reads MDHEN; CDR2 reads SYDVKM. The length of the CDR3 is 16 residues. Full variable domain (missing parts from reference TRBV28 and TRBJ1-4): DVKVTQSSRYLVKRTGEKVFLECVQDMDHENMFWYRQDPGLGLRLIYFSYDVKMKEKGDIPEGYSVSREKKERFSLILESASTNQTSMYLCASSTADRATNEKLFFGSGTQLSVL.

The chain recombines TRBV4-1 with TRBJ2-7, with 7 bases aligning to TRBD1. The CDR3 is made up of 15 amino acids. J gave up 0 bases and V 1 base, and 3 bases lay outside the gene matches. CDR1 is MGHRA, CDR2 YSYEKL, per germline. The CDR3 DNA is TGCGCCAGCAGCCAAGGGGACAGCGGCTCCTACGAGCAGTACTTC. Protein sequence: CASSQGDSGSYEQYF.

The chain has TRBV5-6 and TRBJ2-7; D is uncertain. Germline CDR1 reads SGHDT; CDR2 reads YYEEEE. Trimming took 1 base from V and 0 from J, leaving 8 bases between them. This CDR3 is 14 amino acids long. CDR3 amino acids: CASSLSRSSYEQYF. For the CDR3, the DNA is TGTGCCAGCAGCTTGAGTAGGAGCTCCTACGAGCAGTACTTC.

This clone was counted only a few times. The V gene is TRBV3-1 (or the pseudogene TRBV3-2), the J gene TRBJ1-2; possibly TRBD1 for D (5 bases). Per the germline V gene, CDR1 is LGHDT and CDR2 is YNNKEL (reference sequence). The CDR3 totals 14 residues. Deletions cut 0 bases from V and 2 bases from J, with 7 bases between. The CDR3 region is CASSQDTGNYGYTF. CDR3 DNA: TGTGCCAGCAGCCAAGATACAGGAAACTATGGCTACACCTTC.

The CDR3 nucleotides read TGTGCCAGCTCACCAGTTTACAGGGGAAACATTCAGTACTTC. Protein product: CASSPVYRGNIQYF. This chain joins TRBV18 and TRBJ2-4; 7 positions match TRBD1. J was trimmed by 6 bases and V by 2 bases; bases with no gene match: 4. Germline assignment: CDR1 KGHSH and CDR2 LQKENI. The CDR3 sequence is 14 residues long.

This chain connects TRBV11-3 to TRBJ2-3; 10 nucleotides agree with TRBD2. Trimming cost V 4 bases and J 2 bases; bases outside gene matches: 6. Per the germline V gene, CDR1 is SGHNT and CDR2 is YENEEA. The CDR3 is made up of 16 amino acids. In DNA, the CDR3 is TGTGCCAGCAGCTCCGGGACTAGCGCGCACACAGATACGCAGTATTTT. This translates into CASSSGTSAHTDTQYF. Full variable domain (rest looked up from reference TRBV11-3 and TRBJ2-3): EAGVVQSPRYKIIEKKQPVAFWCNPISGHNTLYWYLQNLGQGPELLIRYENEEAVDDSQLPKDRFSAERLKGVDSTLKIQPAELGDSAVYLCASSSGTSAHTDTQYFGPGTRLTVL.

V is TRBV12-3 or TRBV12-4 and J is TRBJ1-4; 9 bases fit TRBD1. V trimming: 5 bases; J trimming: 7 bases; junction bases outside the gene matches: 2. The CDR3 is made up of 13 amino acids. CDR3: CASSRDRAEKLFF. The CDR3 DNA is TGTGCCAGCAGTCGGGACAGGGCTGAAAAACTGTTTTTT.

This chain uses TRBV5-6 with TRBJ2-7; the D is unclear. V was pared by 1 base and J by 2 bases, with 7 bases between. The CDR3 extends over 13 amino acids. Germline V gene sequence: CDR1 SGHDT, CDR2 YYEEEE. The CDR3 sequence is CASSLTPPYEQYF. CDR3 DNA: TGTGCCAGCAGCTTGACACCTCCCTACGAGCAGTACTTC.

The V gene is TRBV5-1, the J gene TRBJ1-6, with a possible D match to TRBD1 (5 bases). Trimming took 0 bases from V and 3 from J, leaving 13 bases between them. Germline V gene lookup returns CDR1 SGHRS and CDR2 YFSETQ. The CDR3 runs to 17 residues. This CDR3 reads CASSLVQGPDYNSPLHF. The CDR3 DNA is TGCGCCAGCAGCTTGGTTCAGGGTCCCGACTATAATTCACCCCTCCACTTT.

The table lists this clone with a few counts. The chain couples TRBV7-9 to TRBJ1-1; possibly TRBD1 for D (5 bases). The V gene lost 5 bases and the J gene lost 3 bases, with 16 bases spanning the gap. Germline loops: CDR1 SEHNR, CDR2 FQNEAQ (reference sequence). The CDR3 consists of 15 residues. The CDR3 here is CASSLRGAAHTEAFF. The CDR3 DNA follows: TGTGCCAGCAGCCTAAGGGGTGCGGCACACACTGAAGCTTTCTTT.

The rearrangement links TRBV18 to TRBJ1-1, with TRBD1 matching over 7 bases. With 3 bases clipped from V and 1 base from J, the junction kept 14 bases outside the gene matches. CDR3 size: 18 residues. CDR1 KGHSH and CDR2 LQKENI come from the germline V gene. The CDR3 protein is CASSPLPGSTGKNTEAFF. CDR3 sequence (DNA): TGTGCCAGCTCACCCCTCCCCGGGTCGACAGGGAAGAACACTGAAGCTTTCTTT.

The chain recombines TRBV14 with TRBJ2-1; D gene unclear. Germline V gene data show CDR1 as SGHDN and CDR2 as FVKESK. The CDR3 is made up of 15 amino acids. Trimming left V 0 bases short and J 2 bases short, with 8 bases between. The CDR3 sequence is CASSQDSNTYNEQFF. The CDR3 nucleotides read TGTGCCAGCAGCCAAGACTCTAATACCTACAATGAGCAGTTCTTC.

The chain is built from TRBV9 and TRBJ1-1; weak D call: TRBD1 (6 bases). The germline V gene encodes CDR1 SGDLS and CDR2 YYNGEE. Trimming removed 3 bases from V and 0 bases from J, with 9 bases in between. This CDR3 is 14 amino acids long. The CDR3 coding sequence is TGTGCCAGCAGCGGAACAGGGCTGAACACTGAAGCTTTCTTT. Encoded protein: CASSGTGLNTEAFF.

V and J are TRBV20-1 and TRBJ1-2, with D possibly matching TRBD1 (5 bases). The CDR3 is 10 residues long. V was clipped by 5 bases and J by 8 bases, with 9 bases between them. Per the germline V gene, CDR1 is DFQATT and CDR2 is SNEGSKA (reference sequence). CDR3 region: CSAGTNGYTF. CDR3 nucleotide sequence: TGCAGTGCTGGGACTAACGGCTACACCTTC.

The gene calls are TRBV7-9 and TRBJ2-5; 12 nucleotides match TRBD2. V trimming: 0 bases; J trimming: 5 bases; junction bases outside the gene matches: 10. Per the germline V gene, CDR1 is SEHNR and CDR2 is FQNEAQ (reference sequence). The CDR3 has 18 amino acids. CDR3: CASSLALASGGAVETQYF. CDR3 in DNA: TGTGCCAGCAGCTTAGCTCTGGCTAGCGGGGGGGCTGTGGAGACCCAGTACTTC.

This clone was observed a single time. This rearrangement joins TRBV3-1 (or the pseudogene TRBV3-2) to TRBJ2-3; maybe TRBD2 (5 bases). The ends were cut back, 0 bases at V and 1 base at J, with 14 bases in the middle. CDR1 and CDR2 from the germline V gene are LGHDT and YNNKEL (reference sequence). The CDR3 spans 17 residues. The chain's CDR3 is CASSQEGGFVGTDTQYF. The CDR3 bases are TGTGCCAGCAGCCAAGAAGGAGGCTTTGTGGGCACAGATACGCAGTATTTT.

As DNA, the CDR3 is TGTGCCAGTAGTCCCGGTAGAGCCCGCGTTGATAAAGCTTTCTTT. Amino acids: CASSPGRARVDKAFF. V gene TRBV19 combines with J gene TRBJ1-1; D gene unclear. V was pared by 5 bases and J by 9 bases, with 22 bases between. The CDR3 contains 15 residues. CDR1 LNHDA and CDR2 SQIVND come from the germline V gene (reference sequence).

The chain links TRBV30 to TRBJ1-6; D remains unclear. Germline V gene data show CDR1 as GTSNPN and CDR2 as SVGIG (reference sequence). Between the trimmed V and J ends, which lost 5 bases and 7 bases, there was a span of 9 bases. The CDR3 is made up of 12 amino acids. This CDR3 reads CAWGAPNSPLHF. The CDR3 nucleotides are TGTGCCTGGGGAGCCCCGAATTCACCCCTCCACTTT.

CDR3 protein: CASRNPSPSGGDSDTGELFF. CDR3 coding DNA: TGTGCCAGCAGGAATCCTTCACCTAGCGGGGGGGACAGTGACACCGGGGAGCTGTTTTTT. The genes are TRBV9 and TRBJ2-2; the match to TRBD2 covers 12 bases. The junction had 17 bases not matched to a gene; V was cut back by 5 bases and J by 3 bases. The length of the CDR3 is 20 residues. CDR1 SGDLS and CDR2 YYNGEE come from the germline V gene.

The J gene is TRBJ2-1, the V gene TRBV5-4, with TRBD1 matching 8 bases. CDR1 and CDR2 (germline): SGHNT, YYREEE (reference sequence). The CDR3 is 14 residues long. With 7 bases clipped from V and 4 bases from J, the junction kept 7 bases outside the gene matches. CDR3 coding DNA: TGTGCCAGCGCGCCGGGACAGGATTACAATGAGCAGTTCTTC. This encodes CASAPGQDYNEQFF.